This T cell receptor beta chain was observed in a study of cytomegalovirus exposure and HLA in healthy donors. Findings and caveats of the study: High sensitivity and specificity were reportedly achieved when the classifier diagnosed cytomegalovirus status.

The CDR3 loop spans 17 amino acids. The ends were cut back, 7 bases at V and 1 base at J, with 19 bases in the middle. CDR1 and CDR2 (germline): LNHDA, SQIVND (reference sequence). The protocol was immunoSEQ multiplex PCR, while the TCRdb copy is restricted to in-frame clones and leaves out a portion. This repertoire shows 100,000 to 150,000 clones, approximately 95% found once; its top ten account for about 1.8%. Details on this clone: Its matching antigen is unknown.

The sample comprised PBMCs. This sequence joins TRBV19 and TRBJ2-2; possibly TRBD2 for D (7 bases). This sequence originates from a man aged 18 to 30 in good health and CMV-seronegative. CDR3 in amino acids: CASTPRRGGKNTGELFF. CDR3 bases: TGTGCCAGTACCCCCCGGAGGGGGGGGAAGAACACCGGGGAGCTGTTTTTT.